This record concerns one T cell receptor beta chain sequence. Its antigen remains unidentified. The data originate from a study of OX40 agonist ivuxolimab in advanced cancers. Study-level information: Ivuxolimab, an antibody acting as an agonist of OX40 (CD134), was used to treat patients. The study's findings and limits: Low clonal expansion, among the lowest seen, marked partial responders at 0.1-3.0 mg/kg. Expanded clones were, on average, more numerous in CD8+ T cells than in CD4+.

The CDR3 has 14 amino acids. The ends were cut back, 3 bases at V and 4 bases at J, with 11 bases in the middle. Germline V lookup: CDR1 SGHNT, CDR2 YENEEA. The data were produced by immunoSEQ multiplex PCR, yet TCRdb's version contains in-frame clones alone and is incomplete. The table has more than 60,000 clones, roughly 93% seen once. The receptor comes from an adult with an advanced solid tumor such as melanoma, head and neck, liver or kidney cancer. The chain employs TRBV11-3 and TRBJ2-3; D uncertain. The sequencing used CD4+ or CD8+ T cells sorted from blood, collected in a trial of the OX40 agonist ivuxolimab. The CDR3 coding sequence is TGTGCCAGCAGCTTCTCCTACCCCCCAGATACGCAGTATTTT. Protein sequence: CASSFSYPPDTQYF.